Below, 19 T cell receptor beta chains from the same sample are listed, as sequenced in a study of blood T cell repertoires in COVID-19. Assay: immunoSEQ multiplex PCR; the TCRdb copy retains only in-frame clones and omits some. Counted here are 150,000 to 170,000 clones, approximately 81% occurring once; the ten biggest clones make up less than 10%. Specimen: peripheral blood. Receptors originate from a woman aged 55-70 years with COVID-19, enrolled during active disease.

CDR3 sequence (DNA): TGTGCCAGCAGCTTCCGACAGGCCGGCTCTGGAAACACCATATATTTT. Protein product: CASSFRQAGSGNTIYF. This chain connects TRBV11-1 to TRBJ1-3; tentative D call: TRBD1 (6 bases). Trimming took off 3 bases at V and 0 bases at J, with 12 bases between the two ends. The CDR3 runs 16 residues. The germline gives CDR1 SGHAT, CDR2 FQDESV (reference sequence).

This chain's CDR3 is CASSRRAGWYQPQHF. Written as DNA, the CDR3 is TGTGCCAGCAGCCGAAGGGCGGGGTGGTATCAGCCCCAGCATTTT. The chain employs TRBV5-8 and TRBJ1-5; D gene uncertain. The CDR3 totals 15 residues. Germline CDR1 and CDR2: SGHTS and YDEGEE. V shed 4 bases and J shed 5 bases, with 16 bases lying between them.

The chain uses TRBV19 and TRBJ2-3; TRBD2 is a possible D gene (6 bases). The CDR3 consists of 14 residues. The germline CDR1 and CDR2 sequences are LNHDA and SQIVND (reference sequence). Trimming shortened V by 5 bases and J by 2 bases, and 11 bases separated the two germline ends. The chain's CDR3 is CASSLGLYTDTQYF. CDR3 bases: TGTGCCAGTAGTTTGGGACTTTACACAGATACGCAGTATTTT.

The chain carries TRBV6-1 and TRBJ1-5; TRBD1 might be the D (5 bases). CDR1 and CDR2 from the germline V gene are MNHNS and SASEGT. Trimming left V 1 base short and J 7 bases short, with 8 bases between. The CDR3 extends over 13 amino acids. The CDR3 sequence is CASSEGTHQPQHF. For the CDR3, the DNA is TGTGCCAGCAGTGAAGGGACACACCAGCCCCAGCATTTT.

The chain combines TRBV6-4 with TRBJ2-2; D may be TRBD1 (5 bases). The CDR3 consists of 13 residues. Trimming stripped 5 bases from V and 6 bases from J, with 10 bases between. From germline, CDR1 is MRHNA and CDR2 SNTAGT. The CDR3 DNA sequence: TGTGCCAGCAGTCCTCAGGGTTCCGGGGAGCTGTTTTTT. Its protein is CASSPQGSGELFF.

The V call is TRBV5-1, the J call TRBJ1-3, with D unclear. Trimming pared 0 bases from V and 0 bases from J, leaving 10 bases between. The CDR3 is 16 amino acids. Germline values: CDR1 SGHRS, CDR2 YFSETQ. CDR3 sequence (DNA): TGCGCCAGCAGCTTGGGAGGAGTCAGCTCTGGAAACACCATATATTTT. This gives the protein CASSLGGVSSGNTIYF.

V and J are TRBV5-1 and TRBJ1-3; D perhaps matches TRBD1 (5 bases). CDR3 size: 15 residues. Germline V gene sequence: CDR1 SGHRS, CDR2 YFSETQ. V dropped 4 bases and J dropped 0 bases, with 11 bases sitting between them. The CDR3 region is CASSIGTGSGNTIYF. In DNA form, the CDR3 reads TGCGCCAGCAGCATTGGGACTGGCTCTGGAAACACCATATATTTT.

The chain employs TRBV2 and TRBJ1-6; TRBD1 might be the D (6 bases). Germline V gene sequence: CDR1 SNHLY, CDR2 FYNNEI. The CDR3 contains 14 residues. The V gene lost 3 bases and the J gene lost 7 bases, with 10 bases spanning the gap. The CDR3 protein is CASSEVQGNSPLHF. The DNA of the CDR3 is TGTGCCAGCAGTGAGGTGCAGGGGAATTCACCCCTCCACTTT.

The chain employs TRBV6-1 and TRBJ2-7; D gene unclear. Germline CDR1 and CDR2: MNHNS and SASEGT. Trimming cost V 2 bases and J 3 bases, with 5 bases left between them. The CDR3 is 12 residues long. The CDR3 loop is CASSESYYEQYF. The CDR3 bases are TGTGCCAGCAGTGAAAGCTACTACGAGCAGTACTTC.

The chain has TRBV11-3 and TRBJ1-1; maybe TRBD1 (6 bases). Germline loops: CDR1 SGHNT, CDR2 YENEEA. V was shortened by 5 bases and J by 1 base, with 8 bases between the two germline ends. This CDR3 comprises 13 residues. For the CDR3, the DNA is TGTGCCAGCAGCCCGACAGGGAACACTGAAGCTTTCTTT. Protein sequence: CASSPTGNTEAFF.

The chain joins TRBV9 to TRBJ2-5, with 7 bases matching TRBD1. The CDR3 spans 15 residues. J was trimmed by 1 base and V by 6 bases; bases with no gene match: 9. Per the germline V gene, CDR1 is SGDLS and CDR2 is YYNGEE. Written as DNA, the CDR3 is TGTGCCAGCACCCCCTGGGACAGAGTCCAAGAGACCCAGTACTTC. Its protein is CASTPWDRVQETQYF.

The chain recombines TRBV5-1 with TRBJ1-1; 8 bases are a match to TRBD1. Germline V CDR1 and CDR2: SGHRS, YFSETQ. The junction had 2 bases not matched to a gene; V was cut back by 0 bases and J by 4 bases. CDR3 length: 14 amino acids. The CDR3 DNA is TGCGCCAGCAGCTTGGACAGGGGGGCCACTGAAGCTTTCTTT. This codes for CASSLDRGATEAFF. The full variable domain, completed using reference TRBV5-1 and TRBJ1-1, is KAGVTQTPRYLIKTRGQQVTLSCSPISGHRSVSWYQQTPGQGLQFLFEYFSETQRNKGNFPGRFSGRQFSNSRSEMNVSTLELGDSALYLCASSLDRGATEAFFGQGTRLTVV.

The chain links TRBV11-3 to TRBJ2-6; D is unclear. The V gene lost 5 bases and the J gene lost 0 bases, with 5 bases spanning the gap. The germline V gene has CDR1 SGHNT and CDR2 YENEEA. The CDR3 totals 14 residues. CDR3 in amino acids: CASSPVSGANVLTF. The DNA of the CDR3 is TGTGCCAGCAGCCCCGTCTCTGGGGCCAACGTCCTGACTTTC. The full variable domain, rest sourced from reference TRBV11-3 and TRBJ2-6, is EAGVVQSPRYKIIEKKQPVAFWCNPISGHNTLYWYLQNLGQGPELLIRYENEEAVDDSQLPKDRFSAERLKGVDSTLKIQPAELGDSAVYLCASSPVSGANVLTFGAGSRLTVL.

This clone has a handful of counts. In DNA form, the CDR3 reads TGTGCCAGCAGCTTCCCAGTGAACACTGAAGCTTTCTTT. As protein: CASSFPVNTEAFF. The rearrangement links TRBV7-9 to TRBJ1-1; D uncertain. Germline assignment: CDR1 SEHNR and CDR2 FQNEAQ (reference sequence). V was clipped by 3 bases and J by 0 bases, with 5 bases between them. The CDR3 sequence is 13 residues long.

This clone was observed a few times. This sample also contains other DNA sequences that code for the same CDR3. This chain connects TRBV9 to TRBJ1-4; TRBD1 aligns across 12 bases. Germline lookup yields CDR1 SGDLS and CDR2 YYNGEE. Germline trimming cut 5 bases from V and 3 bases from J; bases unmatched to any gene: 5. CDR3 length: 16 amino acids. The CDR3 region is CASSGTGGRSNEKLFF. Written as DNA, the CDR3 is TGTGCCAGCAGTGGGACAGGGGGCAGGTCTAATGAAAAACTGTTTTTT.

V gene TRBV9 combines with J gene TRBJ2-5; D possibly corresponds to TRBD1 (6 bases). The CDR3 spans 15 residues. Germline CDR1 reads SGDLS; CDR2 reads YYNGEE. V was shortened by 0 bases and J by 3 bases, with 12 bases between the two germline ends. The CDR3 DNA is TGTGCCAGCAGCGTAGGCGGCAGGACAGAAGAGACCCAGTACTTC. It specifies CASSVGGRTEETQYF.

This chain uses TRBV24-1 with TRBJ2-5, with D perhaps TRBD1 (6 bases). V was pared by 9 bases and J by 5 bases, with 18 bases between. Germline values: CDR1 KGHDR, CDR2 SFDVKD. This CDR3 spans 14 amino acids. CDR3 protein: CATHWGREGETQYF. The CDR3 DNA sequence: TGTGCCACCCATTGGGGGCGCGAAGGGGAGACCCAGTACTTC.

The V gene is TRBV3-1 (or the pseudogene TRBV3-2), the J gene TRBJ2-3; TRBD2 matches at 8 bases. Looked up from germline, CDR1 is LGHDT and CDR2 is YNNKEL (reference sequence). CDR3 length: 18 amino acids. J lost 5 bases, V lost 4 bases, and 17 bases had no gene match. The CDR3 is CASSRIGSRLAGGDTQYF. In DNA form, the CDR3 reads TGTGCCAGCAGCCGGATCGGATCCCGTCTAGCGGGTGGAGATACGCAGTATTTT.

This clone came up many times. V gene TRBV10-3 combines with J gene TRBJ2-7; possible D gene TRBD2, 5 bases. Trimming shortened V by 2 bases and J by 9 bases, and 20 bases separated the two germline ends. This CDR3 is built from 15 residues. From germline, CDR1 is ENHRY and CDR2 SYGVKD. CDR3 region: CAISELGGQNGVQYF. The DNA for the CDR3 is TGTGCCATCAGTGAGCTGGGCGGGCAGAATGGAGTGCAGTACTTC.